Listed below are T cell receptor beta chains from one sample, sequenced in a study of shared T cell receptors in the human thymus. The assay was immunoSEQ multiplex PCR, and TCRdb's table has in-frame clones only and misses some. The repertoire has 500,000 to 750,000 clones, over 75% of them found once; the top ten carry roughly 0.0097%. These records were also assigned to another study, of human thymus T cells.

Sample: thymocytes. These receptors all stem from a boy under three years old with a congenital heart defect. Each CDR3 is given with its conserved first and last residue. Each record gives: V gene, clone size, J gene, D gene, CDR3 protein, CDR3 DNA. A D gene is named only where the DNA matches it firmly. Clone size is not always given. Where it is, it says once, few, many or a class for expanded clones.

v_gene: TRBV30; abundance: -; j_gene: TRBJ2-7; d_gene: TRBD2; CDR3aa: CAWSDPAGHEQYF; CDR3nt: TGTGCCTGGAGTGATCCAGCGGGACACGAGCAGTACTTC
v_gene: TRBV6-1; abundance: -; j_gene: TRBJ1-3; d_gene: -; CDR3aa: CATVGGRNTIYF; CDR3nt: TGTGCCACTGTGGGGGGTAGAAACACCATATATTTT
v_gene: TRBV7-3; abundance: -; j_gene: TRBJ2-7; d_gene: TRBD2; CDR3aa: CASSRYPSGLATEQYF; CDR3nt: TGTGCCAGCAGCCGATACCCTAGCGGCCTAGCGACCGAGCAGTACTTC
v_gene: TRBV27; abundance: -; j_gene: TRBJ2-7; d_gene: TRBD1; CDR3aa: CASSLGQVTYEQYF; CDR3nt: TGTGCCAGCAGTTTAGGACAGGTAACCTACGAGCAGTACTTC
v_gene: TRBV10-2; abundance: -; j_gene: TRBJ2-7; d_gene: TRBD2; CDR3aa: CASRTLAGATSEQYF; CDR3nt: TGCGCCAGCAGGACCTTAGCGGGGGCAACGTCCGAGCAGTACTTC
v_gene: TRBV6-1; abundance: -; j_gene: TRBJ2-7; d_gene: TRBD1; CDR3aa: CASKRGQGPYEQYF; CDR3nt: TGTGCCAGCAAAAGGGGACAGGGACCATACGAGCAGTACTTC
v_gene: TRBV2; abundance: -; j_gene: TRBJ1-3; d_gene: -; CDR3aa: CASGRVGNTIYF; CDR3nt: TGTGCCAGCGGCAGGGTTGGAAACACCATATATTTT
v_gene: TRBV5-4; abundance: -; j_gene: TRBJ2-7; d_gene: TRBD2; CDR3aa: CASSAGLAGGGEQYF; CDR3nt: TGTGCCAGCAGCGCCGGACTAGCGGGAGGGGGGGAGCAGTACTTC
v_gene: TRBV5-1; abundance: -; j_gene: TRBJ2-1; d_gene: TRBD2; CDR3aa: CASRPGLAGAPQRDEQFF; CDR3nt: TGCGCCAGCAGACCGGGACTAGCGGGAGCCCCCCAGAGGGATGAGCAGTTCTTC
v_gene: TRBV2; abundance: few; j_gene: TRBJ2-1; d_gene: TRBD2; CDR3aa: CASKEFPGLAGLNEQFF; CDR3nt: TGTGCCAGCAAAGAGTTCCCGGGACTAGCGGGCCTCAATGAGCAGTTCTTC
v_gene: TRBV18; abundance: -; j_gene: TRBJ1-2; d_gene: -; CDR3aa: CASSPRQILLGRIMVSYGYTF; CDR3nt: TGTGCCAGCTCACCGCGACAGATCTTATTGGGGAGGATTATGGTTAGCTATGGCTACACCTTC
v_gene: TRBV5-8; abundance: -; j_gene: TRBJ2-7; d_gene: TRBD1; CDR3aa: CASSCPGQGAYEQYF; CDR3nt: TGTGCCAGCAGCTGCCCGGGACAGGGGGCCTACGAGCAGTACTTC
v_gene: TRBV6-5; abundance: -; j_gene: TRBJ2-7; d_gene: -; CDR3aa: CASKAGGEQYF; CDR3nt: TGTGCCAGCAAAGCCGGGGGAGAGCAGTACTTC
v_gene: TRBV28; abundance: -; j_gene: TRBJ1-1; d_gene: TRBD1; CDR3aa: CASSLLGTGGGVAFF; CDR3nt: TGTGCCAGCAGTTTATTGGGGACAGGGGGCGGAGTAGCTTTCTTT
v_gene: TRBV15; abundance: -; j_gene: TRBJ2-1; d_gene: TRBD2; CDR3aa: CATTPPIAGRGNEQFF; CDR3nt: TGTGCCACCACCCCCCCGATAGCGGGACGGGGCAATGAGCAGTTCTTC
v_gene: TRBV30; abundance: -; j_gene: TRBJ2-1; d_gene: TRBD2; CDR3aa: CAWSLAGTYNEQFF; CDR3nt: TGTGCCTGGAGTCTAGCGGGAACCTACAATGAGCAGTTCTTC
v_gene: TRBV10-2; abundance: -; j_gene: TRBJ2-4; d_gene: TRBD2; CDR3aa: CASSESTSGKYF; CDR3nt: TGCGCCAGCAGTGAGTCGACTAGCGGGAAGTACTTC
v_gene: TRBV5-4; abundance: few; j_gene: TRBJ2-3; d_gene: -; CDR3aa: CASSLRVPDTQYF; CDR3nt: TGTGCCAGCAGCCTCAGGGTACCAGATACGCAGTATTTT
v_gene: TRBV19; abundance: -; j_gene: TRBJ2-5; d_gene: -; CDR3aa: CASSIVGYRGQETQYF; CDR3nt: TGTGCCAGTAGTATAGTTGGCTACCGAGGGCAAGAGACCCAGTACTTC
v_gene: TRBV25-1; abundance: -; j_gene: TRBJ2-3; d_gene: -; CDR3aa: CASSEVWGRDTQYF; CDR3nt: TGTGCCAGCAGTGAAGTCTGGGGGCGGGATACGCAGTATTTT
v_gene: TRBV20-1; abundance: -; j_gene: TRBJ2-3; d_gene: -; CDR3aa: CSANGTDTQYF; CDR3nt: TGCAGTGCTAACGGGACTGATACGCAGTATTTT
v_gene: TRBV7-9; abundance: few; j_gene: TRBJ1-4; d_gene: TRBD1; CDR3aa: CASSGGTGNEKLFF; CDR3nt: TGTGCCAGCAGCGGGGGGACAGGCAATGAAAAACTGTTTTTT
v_gene: TRBV11-1; abundance: once; j_gene: TRBJ2-1; d_gene: -; CDR3aa: CASSFSGIHNEQFF; CDR3nt: TGTGCCAGCAGCTTCTCAGGGATACACAATGAGCAGTTCTTC
v_gene: TRBV7-2; abundance: -; j_gene: TRBJ1-5; d_gene: -; CDR3aa: CASSLVRGNQPQHF; CDR3nt: TGTGCCAGCAGCTTAGTCCGGGGCAATCAGCCCCAGCATTTT
v_gene: TRBV28; abundance: -; j_gene: TRBJ1-5; d_gene: -; CDR3aa: CASSLGPGSSNQPQHF; CDR3nt: TGTGCCAGCAGTTTAGGCCCGGGTTCTAGCAATCAGCCCCAGCATTTT
v_gene: TRBV7-9; abundance: -; j_gene: TRBJ1-1; d_gene: TRBD1; CDR3aa: CASSPLYWDREYTEAFF; CDR3nt: TGTGCCAGCAGCCCCTTATATTGGGACAGGGAATACACTGAAGCTTTCTTT
v_gene: TRBV4-2; abundance: -; j_gene: TRBJ2-1; d_gene: TRBD2; CDR3aa: CASSQRLADEQFF; CDR3nt: TGTGCCAGCAGCCAGAGACTAGCGGATGAGCAGTTCTTC
v_gene: TRBV19; abundance: -; j_gene: TRBJ1-2; d_gene: TRBD1; CDR3aa: CASSSRDRGNYGYTF; CDR3nt: TGTGCCAGTAGTTCCCGGGACAGGGGTAACTATGGCTACACCTTC
v_gene: TRBV19; abundance: -; j_gene: TRBJ2-3; d_gene: TRBD2; CDR3aa: CASATSGRAADTQYF; CDR3nt: TGTGCCAGTGCGACTAGCGGGAGGGCCGCAGATACGCAGTATTTT
v_gene: TRBV19; abundance: -; j_gene: TRBJ1-2; d_gene: -; CDR3aa: CASSILRNYGYTF; CDR3nt: TGTGCCAGTAGTATACTCAGGAACTATGGCTACACCTTC
v_gene: TRBV28; abundance: -; j_gene: TRBJ2-7; d_gene: TRBD1; CDR3aa: CASRSPGQGPYEQYF; CDR3nt: TGTGCCAGCAGGAGTCCCGGACAGGGGCCCTACGAGCAGTACTTC
v_gene: TRBV4-3; abundance: -; j_gene: TRBJ2-3; d_gene: TRBD2; CDR3aa: CASSQVAGGPTDTQYF; CDR3nt: TGCGCCAGCAGCCAAGTAGCGGGAGGGCCGACAGATACGCAGTATTTT
v_gene: TRBV7-9; abundance: -; j_gene: TRBJ2-4; d_gene: TRBD2; CDR3aa: CASSLVTSGNLNIQYF; CDR3nt: TGTGCCAGCAGCTTAGTTACTAGCGGAAATTTAAACATTCAGTACTTC
v_gene: TRBV19; abundance: -; j_gene: TRBJ2-1; d_gene: TRBD1; CDR3aa: CASSTADRGGYNEQFF; CDR3nt: TGTGCCAGTAGTACCGCGGACAGGGGGGGTTACAATGAGCAGTTCTTC
v_gene: TRBV28; abundance: -; j_gene: TRBJ1-2; d_gene: TRBD1; CDR3aa: CASSPNTPQGARGYTF; CDR3nt: TGTGCCAGCAGTCCCAATACCCCCCAGGGGGCGCGTGGCTACACCTTC
v_gene: TRBV27; abundance: -; j_gene: TRBJ2-2; d_gene: TRBD1; CDR3aa: CASSLSPRDRGHPHGELFF; CDR3nt: TGTGCCAGCAGTTTATCGCCCAGGGACAGGGGGCATCCCCACGGGGAGCTGTTTTTT
v_gene: TRBV10-1; abundance: -; j_gene: TRBJ2-3; d_gene: TRBD1; CDR3aa: CASSEDRVNTDTQYF; CDR3nt: TGCGCCAGCAGCGAGGACAGGGTAAACACAGATACGCAGTATTTT
v_gene: TRBV11-2; abundance: -; j_gene: TRBJ2-7; d_gene: TRBD1; CDR3aa: CASSHDRDRKFYEQYF; CDR3nt: TGTGCCAGCAGCCATGATCGGGACAGAAAATTCTACGAGCAGTACTTC
v_gene: TRBV27; abundance: -; j_gene: TRBJ2-1; d_gene: TRBD2; CDR3aa: CASTRELAGAINEQFF; CDR3nt: TGTGCCAGCACCCGGGAACTAGCGGGAGCGATCAATGAGCAGTTCTTC
v_gene: TRBV5-6; abundance: -; j_gene: TRBJ2-5; d_gene: -; CDR3aa: CASSLGAGKTQYF; CDR3nt: TGTGCCAGCAGCCTCGGGGCGGGAAAGACCCAGTACTTC
v_gene: TRBV27; abundance: -; j_gene: TRBJ2-7; d_gene: -; CDR3aa: CASSLLGPSPLYEQYF; CDR3nt: TGTGCCAGCAGTTTATTGGGGCCCTCTCCGCTCTACGAGCAGTACTTC
v_gene: TRBV5-1; abundance: -; j_gene: TRBJ2-3; d_gene: TRBD2; CDR3aa: CASRPLAGDTDTQYF; CDR3nt: TGCGCCAGCAGGCCCCTAGCGGGAGATACAGATACGCAGTATTTT
v_gene: TRBV4-3; abundance: -; j_gene: TRBJ1-3; d_gene: -; CDR3aa: CASSQERDSSGNTIYF; CDR3nt: TGCGCCAGCAGCCAAGAAAGAGACTCCTCTGGAAACACCATATATTTT
v_gene: TRBV2; abundance: -; j_gene: TRBJ1-4; d_gene: -; CDR3aa: CASSEALRLGGQGVLFF; CDR3nt: TGTGCCAGCAGTGAAGCGCTTCGTCTGGGGGGGCAAGGGGTACTGTTTTTT
v_gene: TRBV7-9; abundance: -; j_gene: TRBJ1-2; d_gene: -; CDR3aa: CASRPQGPYGYTF; CDR3nt: TGTGCCAGCAGACCTCAGGGTCCCTATGGCTACACCTTC
v_gene: TRBV18; abundance: -; j_gene: TRBJ2-1; d_gene: -; CDR3aa: CASSLPRATGQFF; CDR3nt: TGTGCCAGCTCACTCCCGAGGGCGACGGGGCAGTTCTTC
v_gene: TRBV6-1; abundance: -; j_gene: TRBJ2-5; d_gene: -; CDR3aa: CASSGGTETQYF; CDR3nt: TGTGCCAGCAGTGGAGGAACAGAGACCCAGTACTTC
v_gene: TRBV20-1; abundance: -; j_gene: TRBJ2-1; d_gene: -; CDR3aa: CSAREYNEQFF; CDR3nt: TGCAGTGCTAGGGAGTACAATGAGCAGTTCTTC
v_gene: TRBV28; abundance: -; j_gene: TRBJ2-7; d_gene: -; CDR3aa: CASSPPRSVDEQYF; CDR3nt: TGTGCCAGCAGTCCGCCCCGAAGCGTCGACGAGCAGTACTTC
v_gene: TRBV2; abundance: few; j_gene: TRBJ1-2; d_gene: -; CDR3aa: CASSEEVAGDNYGYTF; CDR3nt: TGTGCCAGCAGTGAGGAGGTGGCAGGGGACAACTATGGCTACACCTTC
v_gene: TRBV10-3; abundance: -; j_gene: TRBJ2-5; d_gene: -; CDR3aa: CAISALIQETQYF; CDR3nt: TGTGCCATCAGTGCACTAATACAAGAGACCCAGTACTTC
v_gene: TRBV9; abundance: few; j_gene: TRBJ1-3; d_gene: -; CDR3aa: CASSVGRENTIYF; CDR3nt: TGTGCCAGCAGCGTAGGTCGGGAAAACACCATATATTTT
v_gene: TRBV4-3; abundance: -; j_gene: TRBJ1-4; d_gene: -; CDR3aa: CASSQVDRRCPGNEKLFF; CDR3nt: TGCGCCAGCAGCCAAGTTGACAGGCGGTGCCCGGGTAATGAAAAACTGTTTTTT
v_gene: TRBV28; abundance: -; j_gene: TRBJ1-2; d_gene: -; CDR3aa: CARDPIPGHFYGYTF; CDR3nt: TGTGCCAGAGACCCCATACCGGGACACTTCTATGGCTACACCTTC
v_gene: TRBV4-3; abundance: -; j_gene: TRBJ2-2; d_gene: TRBD2; CDR3aa: CASSPRTSGNRWGGELFF; CDR3nt: TGCGCCAGCAGCCCCCGGACTAGCGGGAATCGTTGGGGCGGGGAGCTGTTTTTT